This T cell receptor beta chain was sequenced in a study of cytomegalovirus exposure and HLA in healthy donors. The V gene's germline CDR1 is MGHRA and CDR2 YSYEKL. V trimming: 1 base; J trimming: 10 bases; junction bases outside the gene matches: 12. The length of the CDR3 is 16 residues. In the PCR, 60 Vbeta and 13 Jbeta primers were used. Profiling relied on immunoSEQ multiplex PCR, and the TCRdb table lists in-frame clones only, not all of them. The sample consists of 95,000 or so clones, about 77% of them appearing once. To note about this clone: The antigen remains unidentified.

Study results and limitations: Sequencing depth roughly uniform across donors was assumed in presence/absence analyses.

The chain is built from TRBV4-1 and TRBJ2-1; TRBD2 matches 8 bases. Material for sequencing was PBMCs. This clonotype was obtained from a woman aged 40 to 49 in good health and CMV-seronegative. CDR3 loop: CASSQASGLGVWEQFF. The CDR3, as DNA: TGCGCCAGCAGCCAAGCTTCGGGACTAGGGGTTTGGGAGCAGTTCTTC.